A selection of T cell receptor beta chains follows, all from one sample in a study of blood T cells in healthy people across ages. In TCRdb, the 5' RACE reads were re-called with MiXCR into one record per CDR3 protein. The sample has about 1.5 million distinct CDR3 sequences, approximately 39% seen once. The sequenced material came from blood. Receptor source: a woman in her late teens or twenties in good health. Each CDR3 is given with its conserved first and last residue. The order of the fields is clone size, V gene, J gene, D gene, CDR3 DNA, CDR3 protein. A D gene is named only where the DNA matches it firmly. Clone size is not always given. Where it is, it says once, few, many or a class for expanded clones.

clone_size: few
v_call: TRBV20-1
j_call: TRBJ1-2
d_call: TRBD1
cdr3_nt: TGCAGTGCTCCGGTAGGGGGCAGGCTACTCAACTATGGCTACACCTTC
cdr3_aa: CSAPVGGRLLNYGYTF

clone_size: -
v_call: TRBV5-1
j_call: TRBJ2-3
d_call: -
cdr3_nt: TGCGCCAGCAGCTCCGCCCGGGGGGCAACAGATACGCAGTATTTT
cdr3_aa: CASSSARGATDTQYF

clone_size: -
v_call: TRBV3-1
j_call: TRBJ1-1
d_call: -
cdr3_nt: TGTGCCAGCAGCCACCAGGGGCAGGACACTGAAGCTTTCTTT
cdr3_aa: CASSHQGQDTEAFF

clone_size: -
v_call: TRBV27
j_call: TRBJ2-2
d_call: -
cdr3_nt: TGTGCCAGCAGTCTCGGGACGCCCGGGGAGCTGTTTTTT
cdr3_aa: CASSLGTPGELFF

clone_size: -
v_call: TRBV7-9
j_call: TRBJ2-1
d_call: TRBD2
cdr3_nt: TGTGCCAGCAGCTTAACCCCACTAGCGCATGAGCAGTTCTTC
cdr3_aa: CASSLTPLAHEQFF

clone_size: -
v_call: TRBV3-1
j_call: TRBJ1-2
d_call: -
cdr3_nt: TGTGCCAGCAGCCAGAGTGCCGGGGCTGGGGCCGGCTACACCTTC
cdr3_aa: CASSQSAGAGAGYTF

clone_size: few
v_call: TRBV12-3/TRBV12-4
j_call: TRBJ2-1
d_call: -
cdr3_nt: TGTGCCAGCAAAAACGGACTCAACTACAATGAGCAGTTCTTC
cdr3_aa: CASKNGLNYNEQFF

clone_size: few
v_call: TRBV18
j_call: TRBJ2-3
d_call: -
cdr3_nt: TGTGCCAGCTCACCCGGTTTTAGCACAGATACGCAGTATTTT
cdr3_aa: CASSPGFSTDTQYF

clone_size: once
v_call: TRBV12-3/TRBV12-4
j_call: TRBJ2-6
d_call: -
cdr3_nt: TGTGCCAGCAGTTTTAATAGACTTTTGTCTGGGGCCAACGTCCTGACTTTC
cdr3_aa: CASSFNRLLSGANVLTF

clone_size: many
v_call: TRBV12-3/TRBV12-4
j_call: TRBJ1-2
d_call: TRBD1
cdr3_nt: TGTGCCAGCAGTGGCCCCGGGACAGGCTACTATGGCTACACCTTC
cdr3_aa: CASSGPGTGYYGYTF

clone_size: -
v_call: TRBV5-1
j_call: TRBJ2-5
d_call: -
cdr3_nt: TGCGCCAGTAGAGCGGGTGCTGCTCGGGAGACCCAGTACTTC
cdr3_aa: CASRAGAARETQYF

clone_size: few
v_call: TRBV6-6
j_call: TRBJ2-5
d_call: TRBD2
cdr3_nt: TGTGCCAGCAGTCCGCCGGGACTAGCTATGACCCAGTACTTC
cdr3_aa: CASSPPGLAMTQYF

clone_size: many
v_call: TRBV7-9
j_call: TRBJ1-2
d_call: -
cdr3_nt: TGTGCCAGCAGCATTACAGGGAACTATGGCTACACCTTC
cdr3_aa: CASSITGNYGYTF

clone_size: -
v_call: TRBV4-3
j_call: TRBJ1-6
d_call: TRBD1
cdr3_nt: TGCGCCAGCAGCCGAACCATACAGGGGGGAGGGTCACCCCTCCACTTT
cdr3_aa: CASSRTIQGGGSPLHF

clone_size: -
v_call: TRBV5-1
j_call: TRBJ2-5
d_call: TRBD2
cdr3_nt: TGCGCCAGCAGCGGGTCACTAGCGGGTCAACCCTACAATGAGCAGTACTTC
cdr3_aa: CASSGSLAGQPYNEQYF

clone_size: -
v_call: TRBV5-6
j_call: TRBJ2-3
d_call: -
cdr3_nt: TGTGCCAGCAGCACACAGGCTACATTTCAGTATTTT
cdr3_aa: CASSTQATFQYF

clone_size: -
v_call: TRBV12-3/TRBV12-4
j_call: TRBJ2-7
d_call: -
cdr3_nt: TGTGCCAGCAGTCTCAGGGATCGGTGCGAGCAGTACTTC
cdr3_aa: CASSLRDRCEQYF

clone_size: -
v_call: TRBV9
j_call: TRBJ1-2
d_call: -
cdr3_nt: TGTGCCAGCAGCACGTATAACTATGGCCACACCTTC
cdr3_aa: CASSTYNYGHTF

clone_size: few
v_call: TRBV6-2/TRBV6-3
j_call: TRBJ2-1
d_call: -
cdr3_nt: TGTGCCAGCATGTCAGGTCCGGCGTTCTATGAGCAGTTCTTC
cdr3_aa: CASMSGPAFYEQFF

clone_size: -
v_call: TRBV6-2/TRBV6-3
j_call: TRBJ2-7
d_call: -
cdr3_nt: TGTGCCAACAGTGACTCGTTGGTTTCCTACGAGCAGTACTTC
cdr3_aa: CANSDSLVSYEQYF

clone_size: many
v_call: TRBV6-4
j_call: TRBJ1-2
d_call: -
cdr3_nt: TGTGCCAGCAGTGACTCAAAGGCCAACTATGGCTACACCTTC
cdr3_aa: CASSDSKANYGYTF

clone_size: -
v_call: TRBV3-1
j_call: TRBJ2-1
d_call: -
cdr3_nt: TGTGCCAGCAGTCGGACTATCAGCACCTACAATGAGCAGTTCTTC
cdr3_aa: CASSRTISTYNEQFF

clone_size: -
v_call: TRBV4-2
j_call: TRBJ1-4
d_call: -
cdr3_nt: TGTGCCGTGGGGGAGCCAACTAATGAAAAACTGTTTTTT
cdr3_aa: CAVGEPTNEKLFF

clone_size: few
v_call: TRBV6-2/TRBV6-3
j_call: TRBJ2-7
d_call: TRBD1
cdr3_nt: TGTGCCAGCCTCGGACAGGGGGTTTCCTACGAGCAGTACTTC
cdr3_aa: CASLGQGVSYEQYF

clone_size: once
v_call: TRBV6-6
j_call: TRBJ1-2
d_call: -
cdr3_nt: TGTGCCAGCGGGCTACAGGCCAACTATGGCTACACCTTC
cdr3_aa: CASGLQANYGYTF

clone_size: -
v_call: TRBV29-1
j_call: TRBJ2-3
d_call: -
cdr3_nt: TGCAGCGCTGCTAAGGGTCTGTCCACAGATACGCAGTATTTT
cdr3_aa: CSAAKGLSTDTQYF

clone_size: -
v_call: TRBV6-2/TRBV6-3
j_call: TRBJ2-2
d_call: TRBD2
cdr3_nt: TGTGCCAGCAGAACACTAGCGGGGGGGCAGACGAACACCGGGGAGCTGTTTTTT
cdr3_aa: CASRTLAGGQTNTGELFF

clone_size: -
v_call: TRBV29-1
j_call: TRBJ2-6
d_call: TRBD1
cdr3_nt: TGCAGCGTGGACAGGGGCCCTGGGGCCAACGTCCTGACTTTC
cdr3_aa: CSVDRGPGANVLTF

clone_size: -
v_call: TRBV20-1
j_call: TRBJ2-1
d_call: -
cdr3_nt: TGCAGTGCTAGAGATGCGCGCTCCTACAATGAGCAGTTCTTC
cdr3_aa: CSARDARSYNEQFF